The T cell receptor (beta chain) under discussion was sequenced for a study of somatic mutations in cytotoxic T cells in rheumatoid arthritis (dated by TCRdb to the late 2010s). For the wider study: Right after diagnosis and prior to the start of any treatment, around 30 ml EDTA of peripheral blood was drawn from patients. The median ages of the patient and control groups were essentially identical. Some V beta antibody-stained T-cell populations were flow-sorted on a FACSAria II or Sony SH800 at nearly 100% purity, and sorted V beta1+ cells also underwent TCRB sequencing. TCRB deep sequencing was performed for approximately 60 rheumatoid arthritis patients and about 20 healthy controls. Whether expanded CD8+ T-cell clones in untreated, newly diagnosed rheumatoid arthritis carry somatic mutations was the study question, and clonality was characterized with TCRB deep sequencing.

Overall study outcomes, separate from this receptor: An increase of CD8+ clonality with age was seen in patients (Spearman r ≈ 0.5) but not in healthy controls. The antigen targets of the expanded CD8+ clones were unknown, and absence from virus-specific databases did not rule out viral specificity. In about an eighth of the roughly 65 patients, more than 20% of CD8+ cells belonged to the largest CD8+ clone, while several identical CD8+ TCRB sequences were shared between blood and synovial fluid. There was no significant difference in CD8+ T-cell clonality between rheumatoid arthritis patients and age-matched healthy controls.

Flow cytometry confirmed the purity of CD4+ and CD8+ cells that had been isolated by positive magnetic bead selection on an AutoMACS. A TCR V beta antibody panel was used in flow cytometry to screen first for clonal expansions, which were then characterized by TCRB deep sequencing of sorted CD8+ fractions. Ficoll-Paque PLUS density gradient separation was used to isolate peripheral blood mononuclear cells. DNA was extracted from CD4-enriched, CD8-enriched or PBMC samples with Nucleospin Tissue or Tissue XS kits and quantified with a Qubit 2.0 fluorometer. In regard to this clone: Its antigen remains unidentified. No base qualities exist here, and no much larger clone lies one base off it.

Genomic DNA underwent TCRB CDR3 sequencing using the immunoSEQ assay. Regarding the original processing steps: Patient CD8+ clones larger than 1% were compared against published virus-specific TCRB sequences, and only a few matched. Analyses were restricted to productive TCRB rearrangements. A clone was defined by a unique TCRB CDR3 sequence, and clonality was computed as a productive clonality index based on Shannon entropy. To calculate repertoire overlap between two samples, the template counts of each clone were considered relative to each sample's total templates. V-gene usage from TCRB sequencing and V-gene usage measured by flow cytometry were correlated (Spearman r of over 0.6). In its TCRdb copy, this immuneACCESS table keeps in-frame sequences only and misses some clones. Where compared with another copy, unresolved V genes explain less than half of these, and the others have no known cause. V and J calls and clone size are copied from that table; D and trimming were computed from the DNA. This sample holds around 1,400 clones; about 80% were observed only once. The leading ten clones occupy around 13% of the sample.

Sequencing was carried out using CD8+ T cells sorted from blood. The sequence came from an adult with rheumatoid arthritis.

The nucleotide sequence reads TGTGCCTGGCAGGGGGTAAATGAAAAACTGTTTTTT. Protein translation: CAWQGVNEKLFF. The receptor chain draws on TRBV30 and TRBJ1-4; 7 central nucleotides agree with TRBD1. The V end gives up 5 bases and the J end 5 bases, leaving 2 bases in the junction not matched to a gene. CDR1 and CDR2, looked up from the germline V gene (reference sequence), are GTSNPN and SVGIG. The CDR3 numbers 12 residues from cysteine through phenylalanine. Only the CDR3 region is kept as DNA, spanning 36 bases read in frame from base 1.